Following are 4 T cell receptor beta chains from one sample sequenced in a study of CD8+CD57+ T cells in acquired aplastic anemia (dated 2018 in TCRdb). The patients picked for sequencing were ones in whom flow cytometry had shown an expansion of CD8+CD57+ cells. Sequencing relied on an Illumina HiSeq 2000. Genomic DNA served as template for TCR beta VDJ combination and CDR3 sequence profiling. The public reads were run again by TCRdb, first through fastp at Q25 and then through MiXCR, and only productive beta chains were kept. Each entry merges the rows of one CDR3 protein and shows their most common DNA and genes. Here the sample has approximately 200,000 distinct CDR3 sequences; about half occur a single time. Together, the top ten hold nearly 20% of the sample. Material: sorted CD4+, CD8+, or CD8+CD57+ T cells (not recorded which) from PBMCs. Source of these receptors: a human donor with aplastic anemia.

Notes on this clonotype: Because the CDR3's place on the DNA is in doubt, the DNA is left out and the CDR3 is given as listed by TCRdb. The V call is TRBV5-6, the J call TRBJ1-5. Germline-derived CDR1 and CDR2 are SGHDT and YYEEEE. Both ends counted, the CDR3 spans 19 residues. CDR3 region: CASSFYICSAGRRGQPQHF.

The chain recombines TRBV2 with TRBJ2-2; 9 positions match TRBD1. The junction had 11 bases not matched to a gene; V was cut back by 7 bases and J by 5 bases. This CDR3 is 16 amino acids long. Per germline, CDR1 SNHLY and CDR2 FYNNEI. CDR3 in amino acids: CASTTTGGAYTGELFF. CDR3 in DNA: TGTGCCAGCACTACAACAGGGGGCGCATATACCGGGGAGCTGTTTTTT.

As to this clonotype: A clone one base away is much larger, so this may be a read error. The chain has TRBV9 and TRBJ2-5; 7 bases map to TRBD1. Germline V gene data show CDR1 as SGDLS and CDR2 as YYNGEE. The CDR3 extends over 16 amino acids. J was trimmed by 3 bases and V by 4 bases; bases with no gene match: 12. CDR3 loop: CASSPRPGTDEETQYF. CDR3 in DNA: TGTGCCAGCAGCCCCCGGCCGGGGACAGATGAAGAGACCCAGTACTTC. The full variable domain, completed using reference TRBV9 and TRBJ2-5, is DSGVTQTPKHLITATGQRVTLRCSPRSGDLSVYWYQQSLDQGLQFLIQYYNGEERAKGNILERFSAQQFPDLHSELNLSSLELGDSALYFCASSPRPGTDEETQYFGPGTRLLVL.

This clonotype was seen a handful of times. The chain carries TRBV28 and TRBJ1-2; tentative D call: TRBD1 (6 bases). Trimming took 7 bases from V and 8 from J, leaving 20 bases between them. Germline V lookup: CDR1 MDHEN, CDR2 SYDVKM. This CDR3 has 14 amino acids. CDR3 nucleotide sequence: TGTGCCAGCACCCCTCCCGGCAGGGGCTTAGGCTACACCTTC. This translates into CASTPPGRGLGYTF.